Listed below are T cell receptor beta chains from one sample, sequenced in a study of T cells expressing NK-cell markers. TCRdb re-called the 5' RACE reads; one entry per CDR3 protein, DNA not given. The sample's table shows 150,000 to 180,000 distinct CDR3 sequences. The sequenced sample was blood T cells: a sorted CD56 or NKG2C T cell subset, CD4+ or CD8+ T cells, or bulk PBMC T cells (not recorded which). The receptors shown here come from a woman in her forties or fifties in good health. Each CDR3 is given with its conserved first and last residue. The order of the fields is J gene, V gene, CDR3 protein.

>TRBJ2-7|TRBV4-2
CASSPTSGRQYF
>TRBJ2-2|TRBV6-1
CATPAEWDPPGELFF
>TRBJ2-7|TRBV27
CASSLGAGALGYEQYF
>TRBJ2-1|TRBV5-1
CASRVEPQYNEQFF
>TRBJ1-5|TRBV4-1
CASSPGDLLNQPQHF
>TRBJ2-6|TRBV3-1
CASSLTGGNSGANVLTF
>TRBJ2-2|TRBV12-3/TRBV12-4
CASSLDSGNQIPNTGELFF
>TRBJ2-7|TRBV10-3
CAISESVNEQYF
>TRBJ2-5|TRBV19
CASSNDRSQETQYF
>TRBJ2-3|TRBV3-1
CASSQWDSKVTDTQYF
>TRBJ2-1|TRBV28
CASSTLAGADNEQFF
>TRBJ2-7|TRBV2
CASSVGSGNYEQYF
>TRBJ2-1|TRBV3-1
CASSQGSTRTSGFGNEQFF
>TRBJ2-1|TRBV28
CASSFGANNEQFF
>TRBJ2-1|TRBV2
CASSEARAGGPYNEQFF
>TRBJ1-2|TRBV4-1
CASSLRDIEYGYTF
>TRBJ1-5|TRBV3-1
CASSQEYRTVNQPQHF
>TRBJ2-1|TRBV5-1
CASSLTSLHEQFF
>TRBJ2-7|TRBV27
CASSFGERPYEQYF
>TRBJ2-4|TRBV29-1
CSVEGQGSIQYF
>TRBJ2-7|TRBV5-1
CASSPDSSRGYEQYF
>TRBJ2-7|TRBV27
CASRTQGLSYEQYF
>TRBJ2-1|TRBV13
CASSLEQGEDEQFF
>TRBJ1-1|TRBV5-6
CASSPIAGTDEAFF
>TRBJ2-2|TRBV7-6
CASSLERTGELFF
>TRBJ1-2|TRBV5-6
CASSFQGRGYTF
>TRBJ1-2|TRBV4-1
CASSQEEDYGYTF
>TRBJ2-1|TRBV7-9
CASLVGNTGRVNEQFF
>TRBJ2-2|TRBV5-1
CASSLTSGSVITGELFF
>TRBJ2-7|TRBV5-6
CASSLLGFDEQYF
>TRBJ2-1|TRBV11-2
CASSLEGAGPYGEQFF
>TRBJ2-3|TRBV9
CASSVVDFPDTQYF
>TRBJ2-7|TRBV10-3
CAISGGSPEQYF
>TRBJ2-1|TRBV7-8
CASSFGIYNEQFF
>TRBJ2-2|TRBV24-1
CATRPPGDPNTGELFF
>TRBJ2-5|TRBV9
CASSARSLAGVGETQYF
>TRBJ1-1|TRBV28
CASSLALEAFF
>TRBJ2-1|TRBV19
CASSLSGTNEQFF
>TRBJ1-5|TRBV6-1
CASSEARRGYTQPQHF
>TRBJ2-3|TRBV20-1
CSATGRDREADTQYF
>TRBJ2-1|TRBV19
CASRGPSSSSYNEQFF
>TRBJ2-1|TRBV27
CASSSWGDGSKNEQFF
>TRBJ1-2|TRBV27
CASSTLTDRGFGYTF
>TRBJ2-1|TRBV12-3/TRBV12-4
CASSPQTRPVDEQFF
>TRBJ1-2|TRBV6-1
CASSEYRDDYGYTF
>TRBJ2-3|TRBV6-1
CASRWAGIPDTQYF
>TRBJ1-2|TRBV29-1
CSVEEGLPADYGYTF
>TRBJ2-3|TRBV2
CARTLGREGRTDTQYF
>TRBJ2-5|TRBV19
CATRDYQETQYF
>TRBJ2-1|TRBV3-1
CASSPPGLAMVGDEQFF
>TRBJ2-5|TRBV20-1
CSAMTGSEETQYF
>TRBJ2-1|TRBV19
CASNPGAYSEQFF
>TRBJ2-2|TRBV7-8
CASSLSRESLVTGELFF
>TRBJ2-5|TRBV2
CASRRLAASQETQYF
>TRBJ2-5|TRBV5-1
CASEAGQGAVETQYF
>TRBJ2-5|TRBV2
CASKGLVASGTQPTETQYF
>TRBJ2-3|TRBV20-1
CSAIQGGTDTQYF
>TRBJ1-4|TRBV10-3
CAISGSTGGDEKLFF
>TRBJ2-1|TRBV24-1
CATSDPAGAREQFF
>TRBJ1-2|TRBV29-1
CSVPQGLKGDGYTF